This TCR beta chain is drawn from a study of control samples from healthy donors and cancer patients. With 3 bases removed from V and 5 bases from J, the gap between germline ends came to 17 bases. The CDR3 loop spans 15 amino acids. Germline CDR1 LNHDA, CDR2 SQIVND (reference sequence). This table comes from immunoSEQ multiplex PCR, and its TCRdb copy is limited to in-frame clones, with some not included. The table shows 150,000 to 200,000 clones, with over 90% occurring only once. The receptor was derived from a woman under 40 in good health. This rearrangement joins TRBV19 to TRBJ2-7; D is tentatively TRBD1 or TRBD2 (5 bases each). The sequencing sample was made of blood. CDR3 protein: CASSIIRGSKDEQYF. CDR3 nucleotides: TGTGCCAGTAGTATTATCCGGGGCTCAAAGGACGAGCAGTACTTC.